The 25 T cell receptor beta chains below all came from one sample that was sequenced in a study of Graves' ophthalmopathy and Graves' hyperthyroidism. Researchers took RNA transcripts and amplified TCR beta CDR3 regions from them. First-round RT-PCR employed HTBI primers, with a second-round multiplex PCR after it. TCRdb independently ran MiXCR on the multiplex PCR reads; one entry per CDR3 protein. Of around 1,000,000 distinct CDR3 sequences in the sample, about two fifths were seen once. Input material: peripheral blood or thyroid tissue (not recorded which). The receptors were sampled from an adult man with Graves' hyperthyroidism.

CDR3 region: CASSYYGRGYTEAFF. CDR3 DNA: TGTGCCAGCAGTTACTACGGCAGGGGCTACACTGAAGCTTTCTTT. The rearrangement uses TRBV6-5 and TRBJ1-1; perhaps TRBD1 as D (6 bases). Trimming took off 1 base at V and 3 bases at J, with 12 bases between the two ends. CDR3 length: 15 amino acids. Germline V gene sequence: CDR1 MNHEY, CDR2 SVGAGI.

To note about this clonotype: It may be a read error: a sequence one base away is much more abundant. The chain links TRBV19 to TRBJ2-6; no clear D gene. Trimming removed 1 base from V and 0 bases from J, with 4 bases in between. The germline gives CDR1 LNHDA, CDR2 SQIVND (reference sequence). The CDR3 is 15 residues long. CDR3 amino acids: CASSIADSGANVLTF. CDR3 coding DNA: TGTGCCAGTAGTATAGCGGACTCTGGGGCCAACGTCCTGACTTTC.

The chain carries TRBV29-1 and TRBJ2-1; the D is unclear. CDR3 size: 11 residues. CDR1 is SQVTM and CDR2 is ANQGSEA in the germline V gene. Trimming left V 0 bases short and J 7 bases short, with 4 bases between. DNA of the CDR3: TGCAGCGTTGAAGAAGGGAATGAGCAGTTCTTC. Its protein product is CSVEEGNEQFF.

Many counts were recorded for this clonotype. This chain joins TRBV7-2 and TRBJ1-3; TRBD1 matches 8 bases. The CDR3 spans 17 residues. J gave up 2 bases and V 0 bases, and 6 bases lay outside the gene matches. Germline V lookup: CDR1 SGHTA, CDR2 FQGNSA. This chain's CDR3 is CASSLARGQAAGNTIYF. Written as DNA, the CDR3 is TGTGCCAGCAGCTTAGCGCGGGGACAGGCTGCTGGAAACACCATATATTTT.

The chain has TRBV15 and TRBJ1-2; a possible D gene is TRBD1 (5 bases). This CDR3 region has 12 residues. Germline V gene data show CDR1 as LNHNV and CDR2 as YYDKDF (reference sequence). The ends were cut back, 1 base at V and 13 bases at J, with 13 bases in the middle. In DNA form, the CDR3 reads TGTGCCACCAGCAGAGTGGGGGGTCTGCGCACCTTC. Translated, it gives CATSRVGGLRTF.

The sample holds many counts of this clonotype. The chain has TRBV7-3 and TRBJ1-2; D unclear. The germline V gene has CDR1 SGHTA and CDR2 FQGTGA. The CDR3 totals 14 residues. V lost 1 base and J lost 6, with 12 bases in between. The CDR3 here is CASSLMGSRDGYTF. CDR3 DNA: TGTGCCAGCAGCTTAATGGGGTCCCGTGATGGCTACACCTTC.

Comment on this clonotype: It may be a read error: a sequence one base away is much more abundant. This chain joins TRBV9 and TRBJ1-6; D not resolved. The V end was cut by 4 bases, the J end by 11 bases, with 16 bases between. The germline CDR1 and CDR2 sequences are SGDLS and YYNGEE. The CDR3 extends over 14 amino acids. CDR3 loop: CASSRGFQRTPLHF. The CDR3 nucleotides read TGTGCCAGCAGCCGGGGATTTCAGAGAACACCCCTCCACTTT.

The rearrangement links TRBV7-8 to TRBJ2-5; TRBD2 might be the D (6 bases). V shed 3 bases and J shed 7 bases, with 12 bases lying between them. Germline loops: CDR1 SGHVS, CDR2 FQNEAQ. This CDR3 comprises 13 residues. The CDR3 DNA reads as TGTGCCAGCAGCTTGGAGGTGGGGGGGACCCAGTACTTC. Translating gives CASSLEVGGTQYF.

Ten or more counts support this clonotype. The rearrangement joins TRBV7-9 to TRBJ2-7; 9 bases align to TRBD1. This CDR3 has 14 residues. V dropped 5 bases and J dropped 3; count of bases not matched to a gene: 5. Germline CDR1 reads SEHNR; CDR2 reads FQNEAQ (reference sequence). The CDR3 nucleotides are TGTGCCAGCAGCGCCGGGACAGGGCTCTACGAGCAGTACTTC. It encodes CASSAGTGLYEQYF.

This clonotype was detected ten times or more. This rearrangement joins TRBV7-2 to TRBJ2-7, with TRBD1 matching 8 bases. The CDR3 spans 15 residues. The germline gives CDR1 SGHTA, CDR2 FQGNSA. Trimming took 4 bases from V and 2 from J; bases not matched to a gene: 7. CDR3 protein: CASSWAGTGPYEQYF. The DNA of the CDR3 is TGTGCCAGCAGCTGGGCCGGGACAGGTCCCTACGAGCAGTACTTC.

There are many counts of this clonotype. The gene calls are TRBV7-2 and TRBJ1-1, with D unclear. V was pared by 5 bases and J by 4 bases, with 14 bases between. Germline values: CDR1 SGHTA, CDR2 FQGNSA. This CDR3 is 14 amino acids long. The CDR3 DNA follows: TGTGCCAGCAGCCCTTGGGGTTGGGGCACTGAAGCTTTCTTT. Protein product: CASSPWGWGTEAFF.

Ten or more counts support this clonotype. J is TRBJ2-2 and V is TRBV10-3; TRBD1 aligns across 8 bases. This CDR3 spans 14 amino acids. With 4 bases clipped from V and 6 bases from J, the junction kept 4 bases outside the gene matches. Germline V gene data show CDR1 as ENHRY and CDR2 as SYGVKD. The CDR3 nucleotides are TGTGCCATCAGTGTTCAGGGGGCGTCCGGGGAGCTGTTTTTT. Translating gives CAISVQGASGELFF.

This clonotype was picked up many times. The chain is built from TRBV5-8 and TRBJ1-2, with unresolved D. This CDR3 has 16 amino acids. The germline CDR1 and CDR2 sequences are SGHTS and YDEGEE. The V and J ends lost 1 base and 1 base respectively, with 14 bases between them. CDR3 bases: TGTGCCAGCAGCTTGTTCCCAGGTGCTAATAACTATGGCTACACCTTC. Translated: CASSLFPGANNYGYTF.

The chain recombines TRBV7-9 with TRBJ1-4; D is possibly TRBD1 (5 bases). Trimming took 4 bases from V and 7 from J, leaving 16 bases between them. This CDR3 spans 15 amino acids. Germline loops: CDR1 SEHNR, CDR2 FQNEAQ (reference sequence). This chain's CDR3 is CASSSGGDSTEKLFF. DNA of the CDR3: TGTGCCAGCAGCTCCGGGGGGGATAGCACTGAAAAACTGTTTTTT.

Many counts were recorded for this clonotype. The V gene is TRBV11-2, the J gene TRBJ1-3, with 10 bases matching TRBD1. With V trimmed by 6 bases and J by 3 bases, 5 bases remained unmatched. CDR3 length equals 15 residues. CDR1 is SGHAT and CDR2 is FQNNGV in the germline V gene. The CDR3 DNA is TGTGCCAGCAGAGACAGGGGGCTTCGTGGAAACACCATATATTTT. Protein product: CASRDRGLRGNTIYF.

The chain is built from TRBV5-1 and TRBJ1-5; D is possibly TRBD1 (5 bases). Between the trimmed V and J ends, which lost 1 base and 0 bases, there was a span of 23 bases. CDR1 is SGHRS, CDR2 YFSETQ, per germline. The CDR3 length is 20 residues. CDR3 sequence reads: CASSLQILNRGGYSNQPQHF. CDR3 sequence (DNA): TGCGCCAGCAGCTTGCAAATCCTCAATCGGGGCGGTTATAGCAATCAGCCCCAGCATTTT.

In this sample, this clonotype turned up a few times. The V and J genes are TRBV27 and TRBJ1-5, with a tentative D call TRBD1 (6 bases). The germline V and J ends were trimmed by 8 bases and 2 bases, with 16 bases remaining between them. CDR1 is MNHEY, CDR2 SMNVEV, per germline (reference sequence). This CDR3 region has 15 residues. CDR3 residues: CASRTRGGGNQPQHF. CDR3 bases: TGTGCCAGCCGAACCAGGGGTGGGGGCAATCAGCCCCAGCATTTT.

V gene TRBV29-1 combines with J gene TRBJ1-1; TRBD1 matches at 7 bases. The CDR3 is made up of 12 amino acids. The V segment lost 4 bases and the J segment 5 bases; nucleotides outside the gene matches: 4. Germline V lookup: CDR1 SQVTM, CDR2 ANQGSEA. The CDR3 loop reads CSVAGTATEAFF. The CDR3 nucleotides read TGCAGCGTTGCTGGGACAGCTACTGAAGCTTTCTTT. The full variable domain, completed using reference TRBV29-1 and TRBJ1-1, is SAVISQKPSRDICQRGTSLTIQCQVDSQVTMMFWYRQQPGQSLTLIATANQGSEATYESGFVIDKFPISRPNLTFSTLTVSNMSPEDSSIYLCSVAGTATEAFFGQGTRLTVV.

This clonotype was detected many times. V usage is TRBV7-9 and J usage is TRBJ1-4, with TRBD1 matching over 7 bases. The length of the CDR3 is 16 residues. V lost 5 bases and J lost 7; bases outside the gene matches: 13. Germline loops: CDR1 SEHNR, CDR2 FQNEAQ (reference sequence). The CDR3 protein is CASSPGQEAYIEKLFF. The DNA for the CDR3 is TGTGCCAGCAGCCCTGGACAGGAGGCATATATTGAAAAACTGTTTTTT.

This clonotype showed up many times. The chain carries TRBV20-1 and TRBJ1-5, with D possibly being TRBD1 (6 bases). Deletions cut 1 base from V and 5 bases from J, with 18 bases between. Germline V gene data show CDR1 as DFQATT and CDR2 as SNEGSKA (reference sequence). The length of the CDR3 is 16 residues. The CDR3 region has the DNA TGCAGTGCTAGAGCATTGCGTGGTGGGGGCTATCAGCCCCAGCATTTT. Translation gives CSARALRGGGYQPQHF.

This clonotype was counted ten times or more. V and J are TRBV14 and TRBJ2-7; D unclear. The germline gives CDR1 SGHDN, CDR2 FVKESK. The CDR3 totals 14 residues. The V and J ends lost 2 bases and 6 bases respectively, with 14 bases between them. The CDR3 coding sequence is TGTGCCAGCAGCCAAAGAGTCCCCCCTTTCGAGCAGTACTTC. It specifies CASSQRVPPFEQYF.

This clonotype has ten or more counts. The chain is built from TRBV19 and TRBJ1-1, with D unclear. Germline values: CDR1 LNHDA, CDR2 SQIVND (reference sequence). Deletions cut 3 bases from V and 0 bases from J, with 8 bases between. The CDR3 is made up of 14 amino acids. This CDR3 is CASSMGILNTEAFF. CDR3 DNA sequence: TGTGCCAGTAGTATGGGGATCTTGAACACTGAAGCTTTCTTT.

This clonotype was seen once. The chain employs TRBV20-1 and TRBJ1-4; D is undetermined. This CDR3 contains 10 residues. V was pared by 1 base and J by 12 bases, with 6 bases between. Germline-derived CDR1 and CDR2 are DFQATT and SNEGSKA (reference sequence). The CDR3 is CSARGSELFF. In DNA, the CDR3 is TGCAGTGCTAGAGGATCGGAACTGTTTTTT.

This clonotype has a handful of counts. Here the CDR3 reads CASSLDREDGYTF. DNA of the CDR3: TGTGCCAGCAGCTTAGACAGGGAGGATGGCTACACCTTC. The V gene is TRBV13, the J gene TRBJ1-2; D may be TRBD1 (6 bases). This CDR3 comprises 13 residues. Germline values: CDR1 PRHDT, CDR2 FYEKMQ (reference sequence). V dropped 1 base and J dropped 6 bases, with 9 bases sitting between them. Full variable domain (outside the CDR3, taken from reference TRBV13 and TRBJ1-2): AAGVIQSPRHLIKEKRETATLKCYPIPRHDTVYWYQQGPGQDPQFLISFYEKMQSDKGSIPDRFSAQQFSDYHSELNMSSLELGDSALYFCASSLDREDGYTFGSGTRLTVV.

This clonotype was counted many times. V gene TRBV7-2 combines with J gene TRBJ2-7, with TRBD2 matching over 13 bases. The CDR3 length is 18 residues. The germline V gene has CDR1 SGHTA and CDR2 FQGNSA. V shed 2 bases and J 6 bases; nucleotides not matched to a gene: 13. CDR3 protein: CASSLFAVLAGGLPEQYF. The CDR3 region has the DNA TGTGCCAGCAGCTTATTTGCCGTACTAGCGGGGGGGCTCCCCGAGCAGTACTTC.